The rows below give T cell receptor beta chains drawn from one sample of a study of cytomegalovirus exposure and HLA in healthy donors. Generated by immunoSEQ multiplex PCR, the TCRdb table keeps only in-frame clones and is missing some. Here the sample spans roughly 160,000 clones, around 85% being singletons. Sequenced: PBMCs. The receptors originated from a middle-aged man in good health and CMV-seronegative. Each CDR3 is given without its conserved first and last residue.

j_gene: TRBJ2-1; v_gene: TRBV5-6; CDR3aa: ASSLSGQVGNEQF
j_gene: TRBJ1-1; v_gene: TRBV5-1; CDR3aa: ASSLWLTGEEAF
j_gene: TRBJ1-4; v_gene: TRBV28; CDR3aa: ASSLMATGSSEKLF
j_gene: -; v_gene: TRBV7-2; CDR3aa: ASSLLQADYEQY
j_gene: TRBJ2-2; v_gene: TRBV30; CDR3aa: AWSADVLLAGGSWNTGELF
j_gene: TRBJ2-5; v_gene: TRBV5-6; CDR3aa: ASRARQLAETQY
j_gene: TRBJ2-7; v_gene: TRBV7-8; CDR3aa: ASSFLRSQGEDHYEQY
j_gene: TRBJ2-5; v_gene: TRBV5-1; CDR3aa: ASSLGPGEETQY
j_gene: TRBJ1-1; v_gene: TRBV6-5; CDR3aa: ASSYSGVNTEAF
j_gene: TRBJ2-3; v_gene: TRBV5-6; CDR3aa: ASSLKRGGGRTDTQY
j_gene: TRBJ2-2; v_gene: TRBV10-3; CDR3aa: AISASGGRDGELF
j_gene: TRBJ1-2; v_gene: TRBV5-1; CDR3aa: ASSLASGPNYGYT
j_gene: TRBJ1-4; v_gene: TRBV27; CDR3aa: ASSLGQGFEKLF
j_gene: TRBJ1-3; v_gene: TRBV29-1; CDR3aa: SGGDREGNTIY
j_gene: TRBJ2-7; v_gene: TRBV30; CDR3aa: AWRGSSYEQY
j_gene: TRBJ1-1; v_gene: TRBV10-1; CDR3aa: ASSEYLTDTEAF
j_gene: TRBJ2-2; v_gene: TRBV7-9; CDR3aa: ASSATSTGELF
j_gene: TRBJ1-1; v_gene: TRBV11-2; CDR3aa: ASSLEDRRLMNTEAF
j_gene: TRBJ2-3; v_gene: TRBV9; CDR3aa: ASSLPAGGRGDTQY
j_gene: TRBJ2-2; v_gene: TRBV6-5; CDR3aa: ASSPGTGHVGELF
j_gene: TRBJ1-4; v_gene: TRBV29-1; CDR3aa: SVAGRLNEKLF
j_gene: TRBJ1-1; v_gene: TRBV28; CDR3aa: ASSMRGAEAF
j_gene: TRBJ1-2; v_gene: TRBV5-4; CDR3aa: ASSSRDRGIYGYT
j_gene: TRBJ2-3; v_gene: TRBV4-1; CDR3aa: ASSPGGASTDTQY
j_gene: TRBJ1-3; v_gene: TRBV7-8; CDR3aa: ASSPNRVNTIY
j_gene: TRBJ2-7; v_gene: TRBV7-8; CDR3aa: ASSPGGPEQY
j_gene: TRBJ2-1; v_gene: TRBV21-1; CDR3aa: ASSRQGRGGFSYNEQF
j_gene: TRBJ1-4; v_gene: TRBV6-5; CDR3aa: ASSYSGGREKLF
j_gene: TRBJ2-5; v_gene: TRBV6-1; CDR3aa: ASSGTAGGRSRETQY
j_gene: TRBJ2-7; v_gene: TRBV7-9; CDR3aa: ASGPPVVQGYYEQY
j_gene: TRBJ1-1; v_gene: TRBV29-1; CDR3aa: SVTRGANTEAF
j_gene: TRBJ1-2; v_gene: TRBV6-5; CDR3aa: ASSYPGYGYT
j_gene: TRBJ2-3; v_gene: TRBV6-5; CDR3aa: ASRPSPRDTQY
j_gene: TRBJ1-2; v_gene: TRBV5-6; CDR3aa: ASSLGYGGYT
j_gene: TRBJ2-7; v_gene: TRBV5-1; CDR3aa: ASSMALTGRTYEQY
j_gene: TRBJ1-2; v_gene: TRBV6-6; CDR3aa: ASILGGPNYGYT
j_gene: TRBJ2-7; v_gene: TRBV27; CDR3aa: ASSGQDSYEQY
j_gene: TRBJ2-1; v_gene: TRBV5-4; CDR3aa: ASSDPSGVYNEQF
j_gene: TRBJ1-5; v_gene: TRBV13; CDR3aa: ASSLFGQGVQPQH
j_gene: TRBJ2-3; v_gene: TRBV5-8; CDR3aa: ASSDRGATDTQY
j_gene: TRBJ1-2; v_gene: TRBV6-5; CDR3aa: ASSYDKGGYT
j_gene: TRBJ2-7; v_gene: TRBV6-5; CDR3aa: ASSSLAGDHEQY
j_gene: TRBJ1-5; v_gene: TRBV30; CDR3aa: AWSGQENQPQH
j_gene: TRBJ1-2; v_gene: TRBV2; CDR3aa: ASSVGALNYGYT
j_gene: TRBJ2-7; v_gene: TRBV7-8; CDR3aa: ASSPQGLPHYEQY
j_gene: TRBJ1-3; v_gene: TRBV5-1; CDR3aa: ASSLDPGQSGNTIY
j_gene: TRBJ2-7; v_gene: TRBV12-2; CDR3aa: ASRLDPGEQLVCEQY